A selection of T cell receptor beta chains follows, all from one sample in a study of T cell responses to AZD1222 COVID-19 vaccine. Generated by immunoSEQ multiplex PCR, the TCRdb table keeps only in-frame clones and is missing some. The table shows 140,000 or so clones, with approximately 90% occurring only once. Specimen: peripheral blood, collected 28 days after the second AZD1222 dose. The receptor source for this set is an adult who received the AZD1222 COVID-19 vaccine. Both conserved end residues are part of each CDR3. A D gene is named only where the DNA matches it firmly. Size is stated for part of the rows, as once, few or many counts, or as a class when the clone is expanded.

13 | TRBJ2-7 | TRBV2 | NA | NA | CASSDYGADEQYF | TGTGCCAGCAGTGATTATGGAGCGGACGAGCAGTACTTC
16 | TRBJ2-5 | TRBV6-2/TRBV6-3 | NA | NA | CASSYGGISAGETQYF | TGTGCCAGCAGTTACGGGGGAATATCTGCCGGGGAGACCCAGTACTTC
16 | TRBJ1-2 | TRBV7-9 | NA | NA | CASSSGGSRWTYGYTF | TGTGCCAGCAGCTCCGGGGGATCAAGGTGGACCTATGGCTACACCTTC
16 | TRBJ2-1 | TRBV19 | NA | NA | CASSNLNVNSYNEQFF | TGTGCCAGTAGTAACCTCAATGTTAACTCCTACAATGAGCAGTTCTTC
16 | TRBJ1-5 | TRBV2 | NA | NA | CASSEALLVGDQPQHF | TGTGCCAGCAGTGAAGCCCTACTTGTGGGGGATCAGCCCCAGCATTTT
15 | TRBJ1-3 | TRBV4-1 | NA | TRBD1 | CASSSGQDSGNTIYF | TGCGCCAGCAGCTCCGGACAGGACTCTGGAAACACCATATATTTT
14 | TRBJ1-5 | TRBV2 | NA | NA | CASSSRGGNQPQHF | TGTGCCAGCAGCAGTCGGGGAGGCAATCAGCCCCAGCATTTT
13 | TRBJ1-1 | TRBV11-3 | NA | NA | CASSQFEATEAFF | TGTGCCAGCAGCCAATTCGAGGCCACTGAAGCTTTCTTT
14 | TRBJ2-1 | TRBV5-1 | once | TRBD1 | CASRMTGGAGEQFF | TGCGCCAGCAGGATGACAGGGGGCGCGGGTGAGCAGTTCTTC
16 | TRBJ2-7 | TRBV4-3 | once | TRBD2 | CASSQDGTSGDYEQYF | TGCGCCAGCAGCCAAGATGGAACTAGCGGGGACTACGAGCAGTACTTC
14 | TRBJ1-5 | TRBV5-6 | once | TRBD1 | CASSSTGWNQPQHF | TGTGCCAGCAGCTCGACAGGGTGGAATCAGCCCCAGCATTTT
16 | TRBJ2-1 | TRBV14 | NA | TRBD2 | CASSPLVRLADNEQFF | TGTGCCAGCAGCCCGCTGGTACGTCTAGCGGACAATGAGCAGTTCTTC
13 | TRBJ1-1 | TRBV18 | NA | NA | CASSGGRDTEAFF | TGTGCCAGCTCCGGAGGGAGGGACACTGAAGCTTTCTTT
15 | TRBJ1-3 | TRBV30 | NA | TRBD1 | CAWTTGTGIGNTIYF | TGTGCCTGGACTACCGGGACAGGGATTGGAAACACCATATATTTT
13 | TRBJ2-3 | TRBV12-3/TRBV12-4 | NA | NA | CASSPRWSDTQYF | TGTGCCAGCAGTCCCCGATGGTCAGATACGCAGTATTTT
15 | TRBJ2-5 | TRBV12-5 | NA | TRBD1 | CASGPGQADYETQYF | TGTGCTAGTGGCCCGGGACAGGCGGATTACGAGACCCAGTACTTC
17 | TRBJ2-3 | TRBV7-8 | NA | TRBD2 | CASSASLQREGKDTQYF | TGTGCCAGCAGCGCAAGCCTACAGCGGGAGGGAAAAGATACGCAGTATTTT
16 | TRBJ2-7 | TRBV7-2 | NA | NA | CASSFGGTHQVYEQYF | TGTGCCAGCAGCTTTGGGGGAACCCATCAGGTCTACGAGCAGTACTTC
15 | TRBJ2-1 | TRBV4-1 | NA | NA | CASSHSSSGYNEQFF | TGCGCCAGCAGCCACTCTAGTTCAGGGTACAATGAGCAGTTCTTC
17 | TRBJ1-6 | TRBV30 | NA | NA | CAWSVQVTSSYNSPLHF | TGTGCCTGGAGTGTACAGGTGACGAGCTCCTATAATTCACCCCTCCACTTT
14 | TRBJ2-5 | TRBV6-5 | NA | TRBD1 | CASSKGQGKGTQYF | TGTGCCAGCAGCAAGGGACAGGGGAAAGGGACCCAGTACTTC
13 | TRBJ2-2 | TRBV30 | NA | NA | CAWSGQGTGELFF | TGTGCCTGGAGCGGTCAAGGCACCGGGGAGCTGTTTTTT
14 | TRBJ1-5 | TRBV10-2 | NA | NA | CASSESGGGQPQHF | TGCGCCAGCAGTGAGTCTGGGGGAGGCCAGCCCCAGCATTTT
16 | TRBJ2-1 | TRBV5-1 | NA | NA | CASSSRTGSCHNEQFF | TGCGCCAGCAGCTCAAGAACCGGGAGTTGCCACAATGAGCAGTTCTTC
13 | TRBJ2-6 | TRBV7-2 | NA | NA | CASSTRGANVLTF | TGTGCCAGCAGCACGAGAGGGGCCAACGTCCTGACTTTC
17 | TRBJ2-1 | TRBV18 | NA | TRBD2 | CASSPKSPGLAGDEQFF | TGTGCCAGCTCACCAAAAAGTCCGGGACTAGCGGGAGACGAGCAGTTCTTC
17 | TRBJ1-5 | TRBV6-4 | NA | NA | CASRKAGSRGINQPQHF | TGTGCCAGCAGAAAAGCAGGGTCCCGAGGGATTAATCAGCCCCAGCATTTT
15 | TRBJ1-6 | TRBV18 | NA | NA | CASSPSRARDSPLHF | TGTGCCAGCTCTCCGTCACGGGCCAGAGATTCACCCCTCCACTTT
14 | TRBJ2-3 | TRBV7-9 | NA | NA | CASSLSSFTDTQYF | TGTGCCAGCAGCTTATCGAGTTTTACCGATACGCAGTATTTT
14 | TRBJ1-2 | TRBV9 | NA | NA | CASSARNDLAGYTF | TGTGCCAGCAGCGCCCGGAATGACCTTGCGGGCTACACCTTC
16 | TRBJ1-4 | TRBV7-9 | NA | NA | CASSLGRTASNEKLFF | TGTGCCAGCAGCTTAGGACGGACTGCCTCGAATGAAAAACTGTTTTTT
15 | TRBJ2-4 | TRBV6-5 | NA | NA | CASSYSFRTTDIQYF | TGTGCCAGCAGTTACTCGTTCCGGACAACGGACATTCAGTACTTC
14 | TRBJ2-7 | TRBV6-2/TRBV6-3 | NA | TRBD2 | CASSYTGGTYEQYF | TGTGCCAGCAGTTACACGGGGGGAACCTACGAGCAGTACTTC
15 | TRBJ2-1 | TRBV25-1 | NA | TRBD2 | CASSEWGGNANEQFF | TGTGCCAGCAGTGAATGGGGGGGGAACGCAAATGAGCAGTTCTTC
16 | TRBJ2-1 | TRBV28 | NA | TRBD1 | CASFRTAGGKYNEQFF | TGTGCCAGTTTCCGAACCGCAGGGGGCAAATACAATGAGCAGTTCTTC
12 | TRBJ2-7 | TRBV6-5 | NA | NA | CASTPQGREQYF | TGTGCCAGCACTCCACAGGGAAGAGAGCAGTACTTC
14 | TRBJ1-1 | TRBV7-2 | once | NA | CASSFTGMNTEAFF | TGTGCCAGCAGCTTTACAGGTATGAACACTGAAGCTTTCTTT
12 | TRBJ2-2 | TRBV30 | once | NA | CAWTGNTGELFF | TGTGCCTGGACAGGGAACACCGGGGAGCTGTTTTTT
17 | TRBJ2-1 | TRBV6-1 | NA | NA | CASSELSDGFFYNEQFF | TGTGCCAGCAGTGAACTCTCCGATGGTTTTTTCTACAATGAGCAGTTCTTC
14 | TRBJ1-3 | TRBV9 | NA | NA | CASSVAGSGNTIYF | TGTGCCAGCAGCGTAGCAGGATCTGGAAACACCATATATTTT
11 | TRBJ1-1 | TRBV12-3/TRBV12-4 | NA | NA | CASRSGTEAFF | TGTGCCAGCAGGTCTGGGACTGAAGCTTTCTTT
13 | TRBJ2-7 | TRBV6-5 | NA | NA | CASTYPGPYEQYF | TGTGCCAGCACCTACCCCGGGCCCTACGAGCAGTACTTC
16 | TRBJ1-1 | TRBV4-1 | NA | NA | CASSQREIFGVTEAFF | TGCGCCAGCAGCCAAAGGGAGATATTTGGGGTCACTGAAGCTTTCTTT
16 | TRBJ1-1 | TRBV7-2 | NA | TRBD1 | CASSLVGTGARAEAFF | TGTGCCAGCAGCTTAGTAGGAACAGGGGCGCGGGCTGAAGCTTTCTTT
14 | TRBJ1-2 | TRBV5-1 | NA | NA | CASSLEAEGLGYTF | TGCGCCAGCAGCTTGGAGGCGGAAGGTCTGGGCTACACCTTC
15 | TRBJ1-2 | TRBV7-9 | NA | NA | CASSSRQTTNYGYTF | TGTGCCAGCAGCTCCAGACAGACAACAAACTATGGCTACACCTTC